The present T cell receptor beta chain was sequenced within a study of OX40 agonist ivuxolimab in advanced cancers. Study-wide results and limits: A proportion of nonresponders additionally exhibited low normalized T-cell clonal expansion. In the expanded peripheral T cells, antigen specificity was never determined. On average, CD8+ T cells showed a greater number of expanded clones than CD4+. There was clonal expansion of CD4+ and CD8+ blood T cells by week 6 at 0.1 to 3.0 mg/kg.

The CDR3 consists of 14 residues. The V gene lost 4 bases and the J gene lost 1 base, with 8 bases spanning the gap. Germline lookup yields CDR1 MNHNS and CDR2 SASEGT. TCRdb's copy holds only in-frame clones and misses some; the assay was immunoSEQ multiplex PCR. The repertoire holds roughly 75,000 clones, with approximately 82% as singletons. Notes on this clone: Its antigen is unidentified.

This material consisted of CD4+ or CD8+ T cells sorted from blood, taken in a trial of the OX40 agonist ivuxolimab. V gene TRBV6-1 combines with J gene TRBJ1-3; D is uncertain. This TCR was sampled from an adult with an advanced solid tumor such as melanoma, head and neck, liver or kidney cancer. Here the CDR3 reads CASSGVLSGNTIYF. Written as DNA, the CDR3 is TGTGCCAGCAGTGGGGTATTATCTGGAAACACCATATATTTT.